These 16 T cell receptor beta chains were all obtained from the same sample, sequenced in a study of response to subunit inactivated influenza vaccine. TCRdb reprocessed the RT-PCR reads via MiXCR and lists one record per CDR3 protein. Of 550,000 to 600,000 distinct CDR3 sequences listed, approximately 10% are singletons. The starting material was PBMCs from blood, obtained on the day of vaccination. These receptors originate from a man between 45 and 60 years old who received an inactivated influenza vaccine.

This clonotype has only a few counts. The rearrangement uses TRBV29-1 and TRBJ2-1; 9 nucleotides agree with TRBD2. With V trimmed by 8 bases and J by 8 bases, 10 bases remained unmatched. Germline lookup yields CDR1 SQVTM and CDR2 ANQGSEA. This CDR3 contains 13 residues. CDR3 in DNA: TGCAGCTCCACCGGGACTAGCATCGATGAGCAGTTCTTC. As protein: CSSTGTSIDEQFF.

CDR3 sequence reads: CASSSARLTEAFF. CDR3 coding DNA: TGTGCCAGCAGTTCGGCTAGACTCACTGAAGCTTTCTTT. J is TRBJ1-1 and V is TRBV6-5; no firm D call. This CDR3 is 13 amino acids long. The ends were cut back, 4 bases at V and 4 bases at J, with 10 bases in the middle. The germline gives CDR1 MNHEY, CDR2 SVGAGI.

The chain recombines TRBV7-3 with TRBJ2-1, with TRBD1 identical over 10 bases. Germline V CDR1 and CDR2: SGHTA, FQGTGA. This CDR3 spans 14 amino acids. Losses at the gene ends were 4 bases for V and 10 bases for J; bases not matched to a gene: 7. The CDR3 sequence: CASSSSTGGVEQFF. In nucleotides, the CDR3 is TGTGCCAGCAGCTCTTCGACAGGGGGCGTGGAGCAGTTCTTC.

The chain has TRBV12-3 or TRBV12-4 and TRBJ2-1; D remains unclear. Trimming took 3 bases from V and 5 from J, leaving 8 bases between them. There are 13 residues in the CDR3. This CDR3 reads CASSFGPDNEQFF. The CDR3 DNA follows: TGTGCCAGCAGTTTCGGGCCGGACAATGAGCAGTTCTTC.

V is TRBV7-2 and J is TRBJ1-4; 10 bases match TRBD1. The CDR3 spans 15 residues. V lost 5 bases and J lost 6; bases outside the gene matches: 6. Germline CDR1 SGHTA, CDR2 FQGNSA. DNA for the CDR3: TGTGCCAGCAGCCAGGACAGGGGGAGTGATGAAAAACTGTTTTTT. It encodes CASSQDRGSDEKLFF.

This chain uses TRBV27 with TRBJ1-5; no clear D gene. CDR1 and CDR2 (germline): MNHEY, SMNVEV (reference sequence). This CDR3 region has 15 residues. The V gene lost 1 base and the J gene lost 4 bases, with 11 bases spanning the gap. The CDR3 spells CASSLYRGANQPQHF. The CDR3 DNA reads TGTGCCAGCAGTTTATATCGGGGTGCTAATCAGCCCCAGCATTTT.

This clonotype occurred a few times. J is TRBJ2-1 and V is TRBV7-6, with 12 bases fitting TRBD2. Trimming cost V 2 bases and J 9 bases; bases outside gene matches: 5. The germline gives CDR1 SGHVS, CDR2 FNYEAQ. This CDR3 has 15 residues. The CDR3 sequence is CASSLLAGGWGEQFF. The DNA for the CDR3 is TGTGCCAGCAGCTTACTAGCGGGGGGGTGGGGTGAGCAGTTCTTC.

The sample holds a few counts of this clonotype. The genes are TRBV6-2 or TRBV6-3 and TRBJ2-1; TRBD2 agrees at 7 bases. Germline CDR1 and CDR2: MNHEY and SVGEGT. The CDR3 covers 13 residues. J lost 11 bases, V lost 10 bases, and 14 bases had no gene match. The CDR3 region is CATGNTAGEKQFF. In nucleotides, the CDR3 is TGTGCCACCGGAAATACCGCGGGAGAAAAGCAGTTCTTC.

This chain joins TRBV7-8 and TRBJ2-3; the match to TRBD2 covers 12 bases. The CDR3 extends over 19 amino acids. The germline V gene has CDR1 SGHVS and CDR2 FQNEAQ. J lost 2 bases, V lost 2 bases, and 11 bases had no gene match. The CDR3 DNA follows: TGTGCCAGCAGCTTAAGGGTTGTACTAGCGGGAGGATCCACAGATACGCAGTATTTT. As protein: CASSLRVVLAGGSTDTQYF. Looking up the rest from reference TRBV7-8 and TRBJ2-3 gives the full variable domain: GAGVSQSPRYKVAKRGQDVALRCDPISGHVSLFWYQQALGQGPEFLTYFQNEAQLDKSGLPSDRFFAERPEGSVSTLKIQRTQQEDSAVYLCASSLRVVLAGGSTDTQYFGPGTRLTVL.

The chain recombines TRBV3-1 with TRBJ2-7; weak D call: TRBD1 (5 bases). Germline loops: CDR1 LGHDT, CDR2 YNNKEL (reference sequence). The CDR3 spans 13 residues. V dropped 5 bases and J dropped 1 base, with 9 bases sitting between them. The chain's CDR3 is CASSVAGSYEQYF. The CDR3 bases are TGTGCCAGCAGCGTGGCAGGGTCCTACGAGCAGTACTTC.

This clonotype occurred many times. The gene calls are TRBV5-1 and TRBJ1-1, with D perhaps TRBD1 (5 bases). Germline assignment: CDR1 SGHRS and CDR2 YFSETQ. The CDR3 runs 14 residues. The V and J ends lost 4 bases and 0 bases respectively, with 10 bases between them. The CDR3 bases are TGCGCCAGCAGCAATCAGGACATGAACACTGAAGCTTTCTTT. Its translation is CASSNQDMNTEAFF.

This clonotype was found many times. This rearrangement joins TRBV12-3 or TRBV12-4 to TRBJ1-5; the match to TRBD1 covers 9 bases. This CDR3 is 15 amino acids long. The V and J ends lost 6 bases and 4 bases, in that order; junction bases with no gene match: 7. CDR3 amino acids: CASSRDRGGNQPQHF. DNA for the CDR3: TGTGCCAGCAGCAGAGACAGGGGGGGGAATCAGCCCCAGCATTTT.

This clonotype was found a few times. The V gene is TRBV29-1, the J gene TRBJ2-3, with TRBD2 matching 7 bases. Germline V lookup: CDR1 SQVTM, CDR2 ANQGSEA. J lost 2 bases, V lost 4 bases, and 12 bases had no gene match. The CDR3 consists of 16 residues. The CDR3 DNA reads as TGCAGCGTTGCCACCGGGACTAACGAACCCACAGATACGCAGTATTTT. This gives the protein CSVATGTNEPTDTQYF.

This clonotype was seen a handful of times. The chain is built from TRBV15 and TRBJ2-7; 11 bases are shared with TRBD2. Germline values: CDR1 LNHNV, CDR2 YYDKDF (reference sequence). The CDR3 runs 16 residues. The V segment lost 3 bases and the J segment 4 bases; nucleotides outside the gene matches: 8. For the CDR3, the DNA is TGTGCCACCAGCAGGACCACTAGCGGGGGCTATTACGAGCAGTACTTC. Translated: CATSRTTSGGYYEQYF.

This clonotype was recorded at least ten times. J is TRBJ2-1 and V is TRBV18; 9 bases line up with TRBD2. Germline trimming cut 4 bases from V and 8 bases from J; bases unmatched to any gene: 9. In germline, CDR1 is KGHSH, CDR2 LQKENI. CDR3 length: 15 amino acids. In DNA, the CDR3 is TGTGCCAGCTCACATGGTCTAGCGGGACGGGATGAGCAGTTCTTC. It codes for CASSHGLAGRDEQFF.

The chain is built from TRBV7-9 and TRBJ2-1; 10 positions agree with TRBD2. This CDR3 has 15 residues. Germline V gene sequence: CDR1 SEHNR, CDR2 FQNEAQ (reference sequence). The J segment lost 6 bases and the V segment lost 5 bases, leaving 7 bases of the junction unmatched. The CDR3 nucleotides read TGTGCCAGCAGCCAACTAGCGGGACTACTCAATGAGCAGTTCTTC. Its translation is CASSQLAGLLNEQFF.